The 14 T cell receptor beta chains below were found in one sample sequenced in a study of blood T cell repertoires in COVID-19. Profiled with immunoSEQ multiplex PCR; TCRdb holds only in-frame clones, not every one. Among 90,000 or so clones, about 84% were seen once, and the ten largest hold approximately 8%. Sequencing input: peripheral blood. The receptor set was obtained from a middle-aged man with active COVID-19.

The rearrangement uses TRBV27 and TRBJ1-1; perhaps TRBD1 as D (5 bases). CDR1 is MNHEY, CDR2 SMNVEV, per germline (reference sequence). The CDR3 is made up of 15 amino acids. The V gene lost 5 bases and the J gene lost 6 bases, with 19 bases spanning the gap. The CDR3 protein is CASSLFPGRVAEAFF. The CDR3 DNA reads TGTGCCAGCAGTCTTTTCCCGGGCAGGGTGGCTGAAGCTTTCTTT.

This chain uses TRBV4-3 with TRBJ1-2; D is unclear. From germline, CDR1 is LGHNA and CDR2 YSLEER. The CDR3 totals 14 residues. V shed 0 bases and J shed 4 bases, with 9 bases lying between them. This CDR3 reads CASSQDPAGYGYTF. As DNA, the CDR3 is TGCGCCAGCAGCCAAGATCCGGCAGGCTATGGCTACACCTTC.

The chain carries TRBV5-4 and TRBJ2-5; D is possibly TRBD1 (6 bases). The CDR3 spans 14 residues. V was clipped by 0 bases and J by 7 bases, with 13 bases between them. CDR1 is SGHNT, CDR2 YYREEE, per germline (reference sequence). The CDR3, as DNA: TGTGCCAGCAGCTTGGGGGCAGGGGTGGCGACCCAGTACTTC. Its protein is CASSLGAGVATQYF.

The V gene is TRBV6-1, the J gene TRBJ2-5, with 8 nucleotides matching TRBD2. Germline CDR1 and CDR2: MNHNS and SASEGT. After removal of 3 bases from V and 1 base from J, the junction contained 4 bases not matched to a gene. There are 15 residues in the CDR3. The CDR3 DNA is TGTGCCAGCAGTGATCAGCGGGGGATCCAAGAGACCCAGTACTTC. Amino acids: CASSDQRGIQETQYF.

The genes are TRBV7-2 and TRBJ1-1; weak D call: TRBD1 (5 bases). Trimming removed 0 bases at V and 3 bases at J, with 11 bases between. The germline gives CDR1 SGHTA, CDR2 FQGNSA. The CDR3 sequence is 15 residues long. The CDR3 DNA reads TGTGCCAGCAGCTTAGCCCTCAGGGCGGACACTGAAGCTTTCTTT. Protein: CASSLALRADTEAFF.

CDR3 sequence: CASSYLTGDTEAFF. The CDR3 nucleotides are TGTGCCAGCAGTTACCTCACAGGCGACACTGAAGCTTTCTTT. This chain links TRBV6-5 with TRBJ1-1; tentative D call: TRBD1 (5 bases). There are 14 residues in the CDR3. V lost 2 bases to trimming and J lost 3 bases, with 10 bases between them. Germline V lookup: CDR1 MNHEY, CDR2 SVGAGI.

This chain links TRBV24-1 with TRBJ2-1, with 9 bases lining up with TRBD2. This CDR3 is 16 amino acids long. Germline CDR1 and CDR2: KGHDR and SFDVKD. V was clipped by 9 bases and J by 8 bases; unmatched bases: 16. In DNA, the CDR3 is TGTGCCACCTCGGGGGGGTGGCTAGCGGGAATCGATGAGCAGTTCTTC. This translates into CATSGGWLAGIDEQFF.

The rearrangement links TRBV30 to TRBJ2-7; 10 nucleotides agree with TRBD1. Germline loops: CDR1 GTSNPN, CDR2 SVGIG (reference sequence). Germline trimming cut 4 bases from V and 7 bases from J; bases unmatched to any gene: 4. CDR3 length: 12 amino acids. DNA of the CDR3: TGTGCCTGGACGACAGGGGGCTGGGAGCAGTACTTC. It encodes CAWTTGGWEQYF.

The chain uses TRBV4-3 and TRBJ2-7; possibly TRBD1 for D (5 bases). The CDR3 totals 16 residues. Trimming shortened V by 1 base and J by 5 bases, and 18 bases separated the two germline ends. In germline, CDR1 is LGHNA, CDR2 YSLEER. The CDR3 loop reads CASSQVATPGLNEQYF. The CDR3, as DNA: TGCGCCAGCAGCCAAGTGGCTACTCCAGGGTTGAACGAGCAGTACTTC.

V gene TRBV4-3 combines with J gene TRBJ2-2; D perhaps matches TRBD1 (5 bases). V lost 1 base and J lost 0, with 9 bases in between. The CDR3 runs to 16 residues. The germline V gene encodes CDR1 LGHNA and CDR2 YSLEER. The DNA for the CDR3 is TGCGCCAGCAGCCAAGGACTGACAGCGAACACCGGGGAGCTGTTTTTT. As protein: CASSQGLTANTGELFF.

This rearrangement joins TRBV28 to TRBJ1-2; TRBD1 might be the D (5 bases). Germline values: CDR1 MDHEN, CDR2 SYDVKM. Between the trimmed V and J ends, which lost 2 bases and 8 bases, there was a span of 12 bases. The length of the CDR3 is 13 residues. CDR3 nucleotide sequence: TGTGCCAGCAGTTTAAACAGGCAGGGCGGCTACACCTTC. Translation: CASSLNRQGGYTF.

In this sample, this clone turned up once. One end of the junction does not line up with germline, which may come from a read error. The chain is built from TRBV7-7 and TRBJ2-5; the match to TRBD1 covers 9 bases. Germline-derived CDR1 and CDR2 are SSHAT and FNYEAQ (reference sequence). The CDR3 totals 14 residues. The CDR3 bases are TGTGCTAGCAGCTCGACAGGGGGGGATAGGACCCAGTACTTC. The encoded protein is CASSSTGGDRTQYF.

This clone was seen just once. The chain joins TRBV27 to TRBJ2-3, with D perhaps matching TRBD1 (6 bases). This CDR3 is 15 amino acids long. V lost 3 bases and J lost 0, with 10 bases in between. Germline assignment: CDR1 MNHEY and CDR2 SMNVEV (reference sequence). CDR3 in amino acids: CASSLDSPSTDTQYF. CDR3 DNA sequence: TGTGCCAGCAGTTTGGACAGCCCTAGCACAGATACGCAGTATTTT.

The rearrangement uses TRBV5-1 and TRBJ2-5; D remains ambiguous. The CDR3 has 12 residues. Per germline, CDR1 SGHRS and CDR2 YFSETQ. Trimming took off 4 bases at V and 0 bases at J, with 4 bases between the two ends. The CDR3, as DNA: TGCGCCAGCAGCCCCGACCAAGAGACCCAGTACTTC. Amino acids: CASSPDQETQYF.